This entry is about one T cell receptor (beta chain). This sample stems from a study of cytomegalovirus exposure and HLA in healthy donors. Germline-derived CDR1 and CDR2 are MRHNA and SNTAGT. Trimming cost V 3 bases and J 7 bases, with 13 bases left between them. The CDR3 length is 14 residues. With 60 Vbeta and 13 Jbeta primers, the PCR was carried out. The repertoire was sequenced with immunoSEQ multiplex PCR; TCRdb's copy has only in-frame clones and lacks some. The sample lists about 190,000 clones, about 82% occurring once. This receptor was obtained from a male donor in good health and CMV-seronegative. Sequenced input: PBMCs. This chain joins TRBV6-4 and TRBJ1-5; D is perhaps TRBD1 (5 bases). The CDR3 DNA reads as TGTGCCAGCAGTGAGACGCAGGGCGGACAGCCCCAGCATTTT. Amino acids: CASSETQGGQPQHF.